This note documents a single T cell receptor (beta chain) sequence. The data are from a study of blood T cell repertoires in COVID-19. Study overall: There were acute and convalescent COVID-19 samples, and they came from the United States, Italy and Spain. Sample material is recorded as cDNA or gDNA derived from T cells, B-cell-depleted T cells, or PBMCs.

This CDR3 has 14 residues. V was pared by 4 bases and J by 7 bases, with 10 bases of the junction left unmatched. Germline V CDR1 and CDR2: SGHRS, YFSETQ. Authors' methods: Nucleated cell counts were estimated from reference gene primer amplification. Produced via immunoSEQ multiplex PCR; TCRdb's table is partial and in-frame only. The D gene and trimming were derived from the DNA, and the V and J assignments and clone size from that table. The data hold 200,000 to 250,000 clones, with 80% to 85% observed a single time. V gene TRBV5-1 combines with J gene TRBJ2-7, with 8 bases identical to TRBD2. What was sequenced was peripheral blood. This receptor was taken from a woman between 18 and 29 years old with acute or convalescent COVID-19. The CDR3 protein is CASSQLAAVEEQYF. In DNA, the CDR3 is TGCGCCAGCAGCCAACTAGCGGCGGTGGAAGAGCAGTACTTC.